Below, one T cell receptor beta chain is given with its context. The antigen remains undetermined. This sample is drawn from a study of shared clonotypes between healthy human individuals. General study points: Clonotype sharing across donors was expected to vary with sequencing depth. Naive CD4 clonotypes were shared across a handful of donors at 5% to 6%.

Naive-designated CD8 cells lacked CD45RO, were positively enriched for CCR7, and omitted terminally differentiated effector memory CD45RA+ cells. V was shortened by 0 bases and J by 5 bases, with 17 bases between the two germline ends. Germline values: CDR1 KGHSY, CDR2 FQNENV. The CDR3 extends over 17 amino acids. The table came from immunoSEQ multiplex PCR; TCRdb's copy has only in-frame clones and leaves some out. Counted here are about 2.1 million clones, about 94% occurring once; the ten biggest clones make up less than 2%. Material for sequencing was naive CD8+ T cells from PBMCs. The rearrangement links TRBV16 to TRBJ2-1, with D possibly matching TRBD2 (5 bases). This TCR was sampled from a man aged 18-30 years in good health. Some clones in this sample may be carry-over from other donors' samples. This CDR3 is CASSQSSGIGKNNEQFF. In DNA, the CDR3 is TGTGCCAGCAGCCAATCATCGGGGATCGGAAAGAACAATGAGCAGTTCTTC.